The 18 T cell receptor beta chains in this list originate from one sample, sequenced in a study of post-analysis software for immune sequencing data (dated by TCRdb to 2013 to 2016). Here is what the overall study found, with its caveats: Patients showed significantly higher frequencies than controls for several TRBV segments, among them TRBV5-6, TRBV5-1 and TRBV20-1.

What these receptors recognize is not known. Receptor amplification or capture employed PCR. TCRdb records Illumina HiSeq 2500 as the sequencer. To reduce PCR and sequencing biases, unique molecular identifiers were incorporated into the TCR beta cDNA libraries. The public reads were reanalyzed by TCRdb: fastp trimming at Q25, MiXCR alignment, in-frame beta chains only. Identical CDR3 protein sequences are pooled into one entry, listed with their most common genes and DNA. For this sample the table gives 700,000 to 800,000 distinct CDR3 sequences, of which roughly 29% were detected only once. The ten largest clones capture around 0.56% of the sample. The sample taken for sequencing was blood. Receptors originate from a girl between 5 and 17 years old with multiple sclerosis.

This clonotype was seen only a few times. The CDR3 protein is CASSVGVSPQETQYF. In DNA, the CDR3 is TGTGCCAGCAGCGTAGGTGTCAGCCCCCAAGAGACCCAGTACTTC. The chain links TRBV9 to TRBJ2-5, with D unclear. Trimming left V 0 bases short and J 1 base short, with 10 bases between. Germline CDR1 is SGDLS and CDR2 is YYNGEE. The CDR3 runs 15 residues.

A word on this clonotype: A clone one base away is much larger, so this may be a read error. J is TRBJ2-7 and V is TRBV29-1; 11 positions agree with TRBD2. The germline V gene has CDR1 SQVTM and CDR2 ANQGSEA. The J segment lost 3 bases and the V segment lost 4 bases, leaving 17 bases of the junction unmatched. CDR3 size: 18 residues. The CDR3 is CSVVIRASGRNGVYEQYF. In DNA, the CDR3 is TGCAGCGTTGTGATTAGGGCTAGCGGGAGGAACGGGGTCTACGAGCAGTACTTC.

This clonotype was recorded only once. The rearrangement uses TRBV20-1 and TRBJ2-4; perhaps TRBD2 as D (7 bases). The CDR3 has 15 amino acids. CDR1 is DFQATT, CDR2 SNEGSKA, per germline (reference sequence). Between the trimmed V and J ends, which lost 4 bases and 3 bases, there was a span of 16 bases. CDR3 sequence reads: CSATGQGRGKNIQYF. The CDR3 DNA reads TGCAGTGCTACTGGCCAGGGGAGGGGCAAAAACATTCAGTACTTC.

The V and J genes are TRBV27 and TRBJ1-6, with TRBD1 matching over 7 bases. This CDR3 comprises 15 residues. V lost 5 bases and J lost 7; bases outside the gene matches: 8. The germline V gene encodes CDR1 MNHEY and CDR2 SMNVEV (reference sequence). The CDR3 DNA is TGTGCCAGCAGTCCTACGGGACAGAAAAATTCACCCCTCCACTTT. Amino acid sequence: CASSPTGQKNSPLHF.

J is TRBJ2-5 and V is TRBV29-1; D is uncertain. Germline V gene data show CDR1 as SQVTM and CDR2 as ANQGSEA. The germline V and J ends were trimmed by 7 bases and 3 bases, with 6 bases remaining between them. The CDR3 covers 10 residues. CDR3 region: CSDHEETQYF. CDR3 coding DNA: TGCAGCGATCACGAAGAGACCCAGTACTTC.

In regard to this clonotype: A read error may explain this, as a much larger clone is one base away. The chain couples TRBV4-3 to TRBJ2-7; no clear D. The CDR3 is 12 residues long. Per the germline V gene, CDR1 is LGHNA and CDR2 is YSLEER. CDR3 in amino acids: CTSSQDLGEQYF. The DNA of the CDR3 is TGCACCAGCAGCCAAGATCTCGGGGAGCAGTACTTC.

This clonotype occurred a few times. J is TRBJ1-6 and V is TRBV10-3, with unresolved D. The CDR3 totals 15 residues. Germline values: CDR1 ENHRY, CDR2 SYGVKD. The germline V and J ends were trimmed by 2 bases and 5 bases, with 10 bases remaining between them. CDR3 DNA: TGTGCCATCAGTGAGAGGGCAACCGATAATTCACCCCTCCACTTT. Encoded protein: CAISERATDNSPLHF.

This clonotype has more than one count but fewer than ten. The chain recombines TRBV5-1 with TRBJ2-7; D might be TRBD2 (6 bases). Trimming shortened V by 3 bases and J by 3 bases, and 16 bases separated the two germline ends. The CDR3 runs 15 residues. From germline, CDR1 is SGHRS and CDR2 YFSETQ. In DNA, the CDR3 is TGCGCCAGCAGCTGGAGTAGCGGAAAACGCTACGAGCAGTACTTC. This codes for CASSWSSGKRYEQYF. Filled out from reference TRBV5-1 and TRBJ2-7, the complete variable domain reads KAGVTQTPRYLIKTRGQQVTLSCSPISGHRSVSWYQQTPGQGLQFLFEYFSETQRNKGNFPGRFSGRQFSNSRSEMNVSTLELGDSALYLCASSWSSGKRYEQYFGPGTRLTVT.

This clonotype was counted a few times. This CDR3 is CSARGGHLGGGVEQYF. The CDR3 DNA follows: TGCAGTGCTAGAGGGGGACATTTAGGAGGGGGGGTCGAGCAGTACTTC. The chain recombines TRBV20-1 with TRBJ2-7, with a possible D match to TRBD2 (7 bases). The CDR3 length is 16 residues. V shed 1 base and J shed 6 bases, with 22 bases lying between them. Germline CDR1 is DFQATT and CDR2 is SNEGSKA (reference sequence).

This clonotype was observed a few times. The chain recombines TRBV20-1 with TRBJ2-1, with D unclear. Germline values: CDR1 DFQATT, CDR2 SNEGSKA (reference sequence). V was pared by 4 bases and J by 9 bases, with 13 bases between. CDR3 length: 12 residues. The CDR3 DNA sequence: TGCAGTGCTATCCGATCCAACGGTGAGCAGTTCTTC. Its protein is CSAIRSNGEQFF.

The chain links TRBV5-1 to TRBJ2-3, with 10 positions matching TRBD2. V lost 5 bases to trimming and J lost 4 bases; unmatched junction nucleotides: 7. Germline V gene data show CDR1 as SGHRS and CDR2 as YFSETQ. The CDR3 contains 15 residues. The CDR3 DNA reads TGCGCCAGCAGGCTGGGGCTAGCGGGGGCAGATACGCAGTATTTT. Its protein is CASRLGLAGADTQYF. Full variable domain (outside the CDR3, taken from reference TRBV5-1 and TRBJ2-3): KAGVTQTPRYLIKTRGQQVTLSCSPISGHRSVSWYQQTPGQGLQFLFEYFSETQRNKGNFPGRFSGRQFSNSRSEMNVSTLELGDSALYLCASRLGLAGADTQYFGPGTRLTVL.

The chain uses TRBV9 and TRBJ2-3; TRBD1 matches at 10 bases. Germline CDR1 reads SGDLS; CDR2 reads YYNGEE. The V and J ends lost 4 bases and 3 bases, in that order; junction bases with no gene match: 8. CDR3 length: 16 residues. Here the CDR3 reads CASSPRRQGATDTQYF. CDR3 nucleotides: TGTGCCAGCAGCCCAAGACGACAGGGGGCTACAGATACGCAGTATTTT.

This clonotype was seen more than once but under ten times. The chain carries TRBV20-1 and TRBJ2-5; the match to TRBD2 covers 8 bases. There are 13 residues in the CDR3. The germline V gene encodes CDR1 DFQATT and CDR2 SNEGSKA (reference sequence). V lost 5 bases and J lost 0; bases outside the gene matches: 2. CDR3 nucleotide sequence: TGCAGTGCTTACGGGGGGGACCAAGAGACCCAGTACTTC. This sequence encodes CSAYGGDQETQYF.

V and J are TRBV12-3 or TRBV12-4 and TRBJ1-1; D perhaps matches TRBD1 (5 bases). V was pared by 3 bases and J by 6 bases, with 11 bases between. CDR3 size: 13 residues. The CDR3 is CASSFAGTAEAFF. In DNA form, the CDR3 reads TGTGCCAGCAGTTTCGCGGGGACCGCTGAAGCTTTCTTT.

V gene TRBV4-3 combines with J gene TRBJ2-7, with 13 bases fitting TRBD2. V trimming: 4 bases; J trimming: 7 bases; junction bases outside the gene matches: 10. This CDR3 region has 16 residues. Germline loops: CDR1 LGHNA, CDR2 YSLEER. DNA for the CDR3: TGCGCCAGCAGCCGCGAACTAGCGGGAGGGCCACGGGAGCAGTACTTC. This codes for CASSRELAGGPREQYF.

This clonotype turned up a few times. The V gene is TRBV4-3, the J gene TRBJ2-1; D is tentatively TRBD1 or TRBD2 (6 bases each). Trimming cost V 0 bases and J 6 bases, with 15 bases left between them. The CDR3 length is 16 residues. Germline lookup yields CDR1 LGHNA and CDR2 YSLEER. Here the CDR3 reads CASSQDGRGGPNEQFF. The DNA of the CDR3 is TGCGCCAGCAGCCAAGATGGGCGAGGGGGGCCCAATGAGCAGTTCTTC.

This rearrangement joins TRBV29-1 to TRBJ2-1, with D perhaps matching TRBD1 (5 bases). Between the trimmed V and J ends, which lost 7 bases and 0 bases, there was a span of 19 bases. CDR1 and CDR2 (germline): SQVTM, ANQGSEA. The CDR3 length is 16 residues. CDR3: CSAEPRTGRSYNEQFF. CDR3 DNA sequence: TGCAGCGCCGAGCCCCGCACAGGTCGCTCCTACAATGAGCAGTTCTTC.

This clonotype was recorded a few times. This sequence joins TRBV20-1 and TRBJ2-3; TRBD2 might be the D (5 bases). V lost 5 bases to trimming and J lost 2 bases, with 8 bases between them. Germline CDR1 reads DFQATT; CDR2 reads SNEGSKA (reference sequence). The CDR3 is 12 amino acids. The CDR3 DNA reads TGCAGTGCTGCAGACTACACAGATACGCAGTATTTT. It translates to CSAADYTDTQYF.